The next 26 T cell receptor beta chains were all read from a single sample in a study of cytotoxic CD8 clonotypes in ibrutinib-treated CLL. TCRdb keeps only in-frame clones here, not all; method: immunoSEQ multiplex PCR. The sample includes 130,000 or so clones, 70% to 85% seen only once; the top ten take roughly a quarter. The material was PBMCs, obtained after 12 months of ibrutinib treatment. The origin of the receptors is a human donor with chronic lymphocytic leukemia.

This clone was recorded once. The gene calls are TRBV7-8 and TRBJ1-2; unclear D gene. The CDR3 has 13 residues. Germline loops: CDR1 SGHVS, CDR2 FQNEAQ. Trimming took off 1 base at V and 4 bases at J, with 7 bases between the two ends. For the CDR3, the DNA is TGTGCCAGCAGCTTAGTGGAGAGCTATGGCTACACCTTC. Translated: CASSLVESYGYTF.

This chain uses TRBV6-5 with TRBJ2-7, with 7 bases fitting TRBD1. The CDR3 sequence is 14 residues long. V shed 7 bases and J 2 bases; nucleotides not matched to a gene: 8. Germline V lookup: CDR1 MNHEY, CDR2 SVGAGI. CDR3: CASNAGTAAYEQYF. The CDR3 DNA sequence: TGTGCCAGCAATGCCGGGACAGCGGCCTACGAGCAGTACTTC.

The chain links TRBV27 to TRBJ2-5; possibly TRBD2 for D (6 bases). CDR1 and CDR2 from the germline V gene are MNHEY and SMNVEV (reference sequence). V lost 2 bases and J lost 3, with 7 bases in between. CDR3 length: 13 residues. Here the CDR3 reads CASSLAGKETQYF. For the CDR3, the DNA is TGTGCCAGCAGTTTAGCGGGGAAAGAGACCCAGTACTTC.

The chain carries TRBV4-1 and TRBJ2-7; D call uncertain. Trimming removed 1 base from V and 3 bases from J, with 7 bases in between. The CDR3 is made up of 13 amino acids. Germline values: CDR1 MGHRA, CDR2 YSYEKL. The CDR3 DNA reads TGCGCCAGCAGCCAAGCTAACCTCTACGAGCAGTACTTC. It encodes CASSQANLYEQYF.

This clone was counted once. The chain recombines TRBV20-1 with TRBJ2-3, with unresolved D. This CDR3 spans 11 amino acids. CDR1 and CDR2 (germline): DFQATT, SNEGSKA (reference sequence). Trimming took off 6 bases at V and 4 bases at J, with 8 bases between the two ends. The CDR3: CSALSADTQYF. CDR3 bases: TGCAGTGCGCTAAGCGCAGATACGCAGTATTTT.

The chain uses TRBV5-6 and TRBJ1-5; no reliable D call. With 0 bases removed from V and 3 bases from J, the gap between germline ends came to 7 bases. Germline CDR1 and CDR2: SGHDT and YYEEEE. This CDR3 region has 14 residues. For the CDR3, the DNA is TGTGCCAGCAGCTTGGGCCAGTACAATCAGCCCCAGCATTTT. This encodes CASSLGQYNQPQHF.

The CDR3 loop is CASRWAAANYGYTF. The CDR3, as DNA: TGTGCCAGCAGATGGGCAGCAGCTAACTATGGCTACACCTTC. The genes are TRBV27 and TRBJ1-2, with no clear D. CDR3 length: 14 amino acids. The V gene lost 6 bases and the J gene lost 0 bases, with 11 bases spanning the gap. The germline V gene encodes CDR1 MNHEY and CDR2 SMNVEV (reference sequence).

The chain uses TRBV2 and TRBJ1-2; 8 nucleotides agree with TRBD1. The length of the CDR3 is 14 residues. V shed 6 bases, J shed 3 bases, and the junction held 6 bases outside the gene matches. CDR1 is SNHLY and CDR2 is FYNNEI in the germline V gene. CDR3 in DNA: TGTGCCAGCAGCGCCGGGACAGGATACTATGGCTACACCTTC. Translated: CASSAGTGYYGYTF.

The chain has TRBV6-5 and TRBJ1-4; unclear D gene. Germline CDR1 is MNHEY and CDR2 is SVGAGI. This CDR3 has 13 residues. The V gene lost 2 bases and the J gene lost 10 bases, with 11 bases spanning the gap. CDR3 in DNA: TGTGCCAGCAGTTACGGCGGGTCAGGAAAACTGTTTTTT. The encoded protein is CASSYGGSGKLFF.

V is TRBV2 and J is TRBJ2-3; D remains ambiguous. Germline V gene sequence: CDR1 SNHLY, CDR2 FYNNEI. V was trimmed by 8 bases and J by 1 base, leaving 16 bases between them. This CDR3 has 15 amino acids. The CDR3 coding sequence is TGTGCCAGCGAAGGCCAACACCGGGGCACAGATACGCAGTATTTT. It specifies CASEGQHRGTDTQYF.

The chain joins TRBV9 to TRBJ2-3, with 10 bases matching TRBD1. The ends lost 3 bases at V and 4 bases at J; junction bases unmatched: 8. Germline lookup yields CDR1 SGDLS and CDR2 YYNGEE. This CDR3 contains 16 residues. The CDR3 is CASSGRQGAGADTQYF. The CDR3 DNA reads as TGTGCCAGCAGCGGACGACAGGGGGCGGGCGCAGATACGCAGTATTTT.

The gene calls are TRBV9 and TRBJ2-7; D may be TRBD1 (6 bases). Trimming removed 4 bases from V and 6 bases from J, with 14 bases in between. Germline V lookup: CDR1 SGDLS, CDR2 YYNGEE. This CDR3 is 13 amino acids long. The DNA of the CDR3 is TGTGCCAGCAGCCCCCGGGACATTGCCGAGCAGTACTTC. Translation: CASSPRDIAEQYF. Complete variable domain (other parts from reference TRBV9 and TRBJ2-7): DSGVTQTPKHLITATGQRVTLRCSPRSGDLSVYWYQQSLDQGLQFLIQYYNGEERAKGNILERFSAQQFPDLHSELNLSSLELGDSALYFCASSPRDIAEQYFGPGTRLTVT.

J is TRBJ2-3 and V is TRBV13; TRBD2 aligns across 15 bases. Germline CDR1 reads PRHDT; CDR2 reads FYEKMQ (reference sequence). With V trimmed by 4 bases and J by 2 bases, 13 bases remained unmatched. This CDR3 spans 20 amino acids. CDR3 in amino acids: CASSSHWTSGGAAYTDTQYF. In DNA form, the CDR3 reads TGTGCCAGCAGCTCGCACTGGACTAGCGGGGGGGCCGCTTACACAGATACGCAGTATTTT. Supplemented by reference TRBV13 and TRBJ2-3, the full variable domain reads AAGVIQSPRHLIKEKRETATLKCYPIPRHDTVYWYQQGPGQDPQFLISFYEKMQSDKGSIPDRFSAQQFSDYHSELNMSSLELGDSALYFCASSSHWTSGGAAYTDTQYFGPGTRLTVL.

The V call is TRBV14, the J call TRBJ1-1; D unclear. Germline V gene sequence: CDR1 SGHDN, CDR2 FVKESK. The germline V and J ends were trimmed by 2 bases and 3 bases, with 13 bases remaining between them. This CDR3 is 15 amino acids long. In DNA, the CDR3 is TGTGCCAGCAGCCAACCCGGGTCAGCGGACACTGAAGCTTTCTTT. The encoded protein is CASSQPGSADTEAFF.

V and J are TRBV9 and TRBJ2-5; D remains ambiguous. The CDR3 spans 14 residues. CDR1 and CDR2 (germline): SGDLS, YYNGEE. The V gene lost 4 bases and the J gene lost 5 bases, with 15 bases spanning the gap. CDR3 region: CASSPPPGRETQYF. Written as DNA, the CDR3 is TGTGCCAGCAGCCCCCCCCCGGGTCGGGAGACCCAGTACTTC.

The rearrangement joins TRBV7-9 to TRBJ1-4; 9 bases match TRBD1. The CDR3 covers 15 residues. Germline V gene data show CDR1 as SEHNR and CDR2 as FQNEAQ (reference sequence). Losses at the gene ends were 6 bases for V and 6 bases for J; bases not matched to a gene: 8. CDR3 in DNA: TGTGCCAGCAGACGAACTTGGGACAGGGATGAAAAACTGTTTTTT. This codes for CASRRTWDRDEKLFF.

V usage is TRBV6-5 and J usage is TRBJ1-5; D gene uncertain. The germline V gene has CDR1 MNHEY and CDR2 SVGAGI. CDR3 length: 14 amino acids. Trimming pared 0 bases from V and 5 bases from J, leaving 8 bases between. CDR3 protein: CASSYSAIDQPQHF. Here the CDR3 DNA reads TGTGCCAGCAGTTACTCGGCAATAGATCAGCCCCAGCATTTT.

The chain carries TRBV6-4 and TRBJ1-2, with no clear D. CDR3 length equals 8 residues. CDR1 is MRHNA, CDR2 SNTAGT, per germline. CDR3 region: CAHEDYTF. CDR3 nucleotide sequence: TGTGCTCACGAAGACTACACCTTC.

This chain uses TRBV4-3 with TRBJ2-1; 11 bases map to TRBD2. There are 16 residues in the CDR3. The junction had 6 bases not matched to a gene; V was cut back by 4 bases and J by 4 bases. Germline values: CDR1 LGHNA, CDR2 YSLEER. The CDR3 region is CASSRTGTSGYNEQFF. Written as DNA, the CDR3 is TGCGCCAGCAGCCGAACCGGGACTAGCGGTTACAATGAGCAGTTCTTC.

This clone was counted a few times. The CDR3: CASSQGLAAGELFF. CDR3 DNA: TGTGCCAGCAGCCAGGGACTAGCAGCGGGGGAGCTGTTTTTT. This chain connects TRBV7-2 to TRBJ2-2; the match to TRBD2 covers 9 bases. The CDR3 covers 14 residues. Germline CDR1 is SGHTA and CDR2 is FQGNSA. After removal of 5 bases from V and 8 bases from J, the junction contained 6 bases not matched to a gene.

This chain links TRBV19 with TRBJ1-3; TRBD1 matches 7 bases. CDR3 length: 15 amino acids. Germline assignment: CDR1 LNHDA and CDR2 SQIVND (reference sequence). V dropped 8 bases and J dropped 0; count of bases not matched to a gene: 7. CDR3 protein: CASRTGTDSGNTIYF. The CDR3 coding sequence is TGTGCCAGTCGAACCGGGACAGACTCTGGAAACACCATATATTTT.

The chain joins TRBV6-1 to TRBJ2-1, with D possibly called TRBD1 or TRBD2 (5 bases each). Trimming took 3 bases from V and 1 from J, leaving 13 bases between them. CDR1 is MNHNS and CDR2 is SASEGT in the germline V gene. The CDR3 runs 16 residues. This CDR3 is CASSDFLGTSYNEQFF. DNA for the CDR3: TGTGCCAGCAGTGATTTTCTCGGGACGTCCTACAATGAGCAGTTCTTC.

This clone was seen once. This rearrangement joins TRBV19 to TRBJ1-1, with 7 bases aligning to TRBD1. V lost 3 bases and J lost 3; bases outside the gene matches: 4. The germline CDR1 and CDR2 sequences are LNHDA and SQIVND (reference sequence). The CDR3 is 14 amino acids. This chain's CDR3 is CASSIQGGYTEAFF. The CDR3 region has the DNA TGTGCCAGTAGTATCCAGGGGGGATACACTGAAGCTTTCTTT.

This chain links TRBV19 with TRBJ2-3; the match to TRBD1 covers 7 bases. The CDR3 length is 16 residues. V lost 3 bases, J lost 0 bases, and 6 bases stayed unmatched. Germline assignment: CDR1 LNHDA and CDR2 SQIVND (reference sequence). Here the CDR3 DNA reads TGTGCCAGTAGTATTAACAGGGGTGGGAGCACAGATACGCAGTATTTT. Encoded protein: CASSINRGGSTDTQYF.

The V call is TRBV6-5, the J call TRBJ1-6; 7 bases are shared with TRBD1. The CDR3 contains 12 residues. J lost 10 bases, V lost 5 bases, and 2 bases had no gene match. From germline, CDR1 is MNHEY and CDR2 SVGAGI. The DNA of the CDR3 is TGTGCCAGCAGTGACAGGGTCTCACCCCTCCACTTT. Protein sequence: CASSDRVSPLHF.

The V gene is TRBV28, the J gene TRBJ1-2; the match to TRBD1 covers 8 bases. The germline gives CDR1 MDHEN, CDR2 SYDVKM. The CDR3 covers 15 residues. V lost 1 base and J lost 8; bases outside the gene matches: 9. CDR3 DNA sequence: TGTGCCAGCAGTTTATCGTCCCAGGGGGCTAGGGGCTACACCTTC. As protein: CASSLSSQGARGYTF.